Listed below are T cell receptor beta chains from one sample, sequenced in a study of cytomegalovirus exposure and HLA in healthy donors. The method was immunoSEQ multiplex PCR; TCRdb's version includes in-frame clones alone and lacks a portion of them. This sample has more than 150,000 clones, with around 86% found just once. Material: PBMCs. These receptors were obtained from a woman between 18 and 29 years old in good health and CMV-seronegative. Both conserved end residues are part of each CDR3. D genes are given only for firm matches. Clone size is not always given. Where it is, it says once, few, many or a class for expanded clones.

clone size,V gene,CDR3 length,D gene,J gene,CDR3 DNA,CDR3 protein
NA,TRBV27,15,NA,TRBJ2-3,TGTGCCAGCAGTTGGGGACTCCAGCGCGGGGATACGCAGTATTTT,CASSWGLQRGDTQYF
NA,TRBV6-5,14,TRBD2,TRBJ2-7,TGTGCCAGCAGTTACAGCGGGGGGCCCTACGAGCAGTACTTC,CASSYSGGPYEQYF
few,TRBV13,15,NA,TRBJ1-2,TGTGCCAGCAGCTTAGAGGGGGGGCGCCGGGATGGCTACACCTTC,CASSLEGGRRDGYTF
NA,TRBV18,16,NA,TRBJ2-2,TGTGCCAGCTCACCGATGGACATGGGGGGTTCCGGGGAGCTGTTTTTT,CASSPMDMGGSGELFF
NA,TRBV9,14,TRBD2,TRBJ2-7,TGTGCCAGCAGCGCCCAGCGGGAGTGGAACGAGCAGTACTTC,CASSAQREWNEQYF
NA,TRBV7-9,16,TRBD2,TRBJ2-7,TGTGCCAGCAGCTCCTTAAGCGGGAGTTTGGGCTACGAGCAGTACTTC,CASSSLSGSLGYEQYF
NA,TRBV9,15,TRBD1,TRBJ1-4,TGTGCCAGCAGCGTAGGCGGACAGGGGAATGAAAAACTGTTTTTT,CASSVGGQGNEKLFF
NA,TRBV5-1,13,NA,TRBJ1-2,TGCGCCAGCAGCTTACAGGGTCTCGATGGCTACACCTTC,CASSLQGLDGYTF
NA,TRBV6-5,13,NA,TRBJ2-7,TGTGCCAGCAGTTACTCGACTGCGGGGGAGCAGTACTTC,CASSYSTAGEQYF
NA,TRBV10-2,15,TRBD2,TRBJ2-7,TGCGCCAGCAGACTGACTAGCGGGGGGCCGGGCGAGCAGTACTTC,CASRLTSGGPGEQYF
NA,TRBV6-5,13,NA,TRBJ2-5,TGTGCCAGCAGATCAACTAGTAAGGAGACCCAGTACTTC,CASRSTSKETQYF
NA,TRBV6-5,15,NA,TRBJ1-2,TGTGCCAGCAGTTACTCGGCAGGTCCCCTCTATGGCTACACCTTC,CASSYSAGPLYGYTF
NA,TRBV9,15,NA,TRBJ2-7,TGTGCCAGCAGCGTAGATCTAGCCGTTCCCTACGAGCAGTACTTC,CASSVDLAVPYEQYF
NA,TRBV5-1,15,TRBD2,TRBJ2-5,TGCGCCAGCAGCTTCAGCCTAGCGGGAGGGGAGACCCAGTACTTC,CASSFSLAGGETQYF
few,TRBV6-6,11,TRBD1,TRBJ1-1,TGTGCCAGCAGTACAGGGGCTGAAGCTTTCTTT,CASSTGAEAFF